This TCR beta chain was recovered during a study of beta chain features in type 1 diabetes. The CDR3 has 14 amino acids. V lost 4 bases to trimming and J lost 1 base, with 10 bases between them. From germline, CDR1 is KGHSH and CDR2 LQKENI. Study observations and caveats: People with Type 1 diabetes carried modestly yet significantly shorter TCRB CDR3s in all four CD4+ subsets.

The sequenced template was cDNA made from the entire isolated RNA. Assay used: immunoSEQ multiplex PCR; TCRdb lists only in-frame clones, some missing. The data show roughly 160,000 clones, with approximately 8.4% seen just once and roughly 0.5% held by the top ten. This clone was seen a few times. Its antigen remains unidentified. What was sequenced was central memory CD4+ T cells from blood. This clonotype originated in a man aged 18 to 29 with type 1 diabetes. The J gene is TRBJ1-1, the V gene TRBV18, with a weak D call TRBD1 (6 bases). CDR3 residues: CASSRATGNTEAFF. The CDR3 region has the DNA TGTGCCAGCTCACGGGCGACAGGGAACACTGAAGCTTTCTTT.